Listed below are T cell receptor beta chains from one sample, sequenced in a study of CD8 T cells in Susac syndrome. TCRdb re-called the immunoSEQ multiplex PCR reads with MiXCR, one entry per CDR3 protein. The sample lists some 260,000 distinct CDR3 sequences, roughly 95% occurring once. The sequenced material came from CD4+ T cells from PBMCs. Receptors originate from a human donor with multiple sclerosis. The CDR3 runs from the conserved cysteine through the conserved F or W. The D gene is left open where the match is weak. Only part of the rows carry a size: once, few, many, or a class if the clone is expanded.

v_gene	abundance	d_gene	j_gene	CDR3nt	CDR3aa
TRBV6-5	NA	NA	TRBJ1-1	TGTGCCAGCAGTTTTCGGAGTTTTTCCGGGAACACTGAAGCTTTCTTT	CASSFRSFSGNTEAFF
TRBV14	NA	NA	TRBJ2-1	TGTGCCAGCAGCCAAGAGGGGCAGGGCGCTGAGCAGTTCTTC	CASSQEGQGAEQFF
TRBV12-3/TRBV12-4	NA	TRBD1	TRBJ1-3	TGTGCCAGCAACAGGGGTCGAATGAGCTCTGGAAACACCATATATTTT	CASNRGRMSSGNTIYF
TRBV10-3	NA	NA	TRBJ1-1	TGTGCCATCAGTGCAATGGGGAGCACTGAAGCTTTCTTT	CAISAMGSTEAFF
TRBV9	once	TRBD2	TRBJ2-7	TGTGCCAGCAGCCCCAGCGGGGGAACCTACGAGCAGTACTTC	CASSPSGGTYEQYF
TRBV29-1	NA	TRBD1	TRBJ1-2	TGCAGCGTTAGGGACAGGGGGGACTATGGCTACACCTTC	CSVRDRGDYGYTF
TRBV14	NA	TRBD1	TRBJ2-1	TGTGCCAGCAGCCAGGACAGGCGTTCGTTCAATGAGCAGTTCTTC	CASSQDRRSFNEQFF
TRBV30	NA	TRBD2	TRBJ2-5	TGTGCCTGGACCTGGGGGACTAGCGGGCAAGAGACCCAGTACTTC	CAWTWGTSGQETQYF
TRBV28	NA	TRBD1	TRBJ2-3	TGTGCCAGCAGTTTATCAGGGTTGGGACAGGGGGGAGATACGCAGTATTTT	CASSLSGLGQGGDTQYF
TRBV4-1	NA	TRBD1	TRBJ1-5	TGCGCCAGCTCCCTCCGGATGAGCAGGGGGGACCAGCCCCAGCATTTT	CASSLRMSRGDQPQHF
TRBV4-1	NA	NA	TRBJ1-3	TGCGCCAGCAGCCACCCACTAGACAGGTCCTCTGGAAACACCATATATTTT	CASSHPLDRSSGNTIYF
TRBV3-1	NA	TRBD2	TRBJ2-5	TGTGCCAGCAGCCTGGACCCTAGCGGGATGGAGACCCAGTACTTC	CASSLDPSGMETQYF
TRBV5-1	NA	NA	TRBJ2-1	TGCGCCAGCAGCTTCGGGAACAGGGGGGGCTCCTACAATGAGCAGTTCTTC	CASSFGNRGGSYNEQFF
TRBV20-1	NA	NA	TRBJ1-2	TGCAGTGCTAGAGATCTAGGGGACATTAACTATGGCTACACCTTC	CSARDLGDINYGYTF
TRBV24-1	NA	NA	TRBJ2-1	TGTGCCACCAGTGTCGGTAGCCTGGCTGAGCAGTTCTTC	CATSVGSLAEQFF
TRBV12-3/TRBV12-4	NA	NA	TRBJ1-1	TGTGCCAGCAGTCCTTCGGGGGTTAGGAACACTGAAGCTTTCTTT	CASSPSGVRNTEAFF
TRBV2	NA	NA	TRBJ2-3	TGTGCCAGCAGGGTAGATGGAGCTTCAGATACGCAGTATTTT	CASRVDGASDTQYF
TRBV10-2	NA	NA	TRBJ1-1	TGCGCCAGCAGCGGAAGCCGACTGAACACTGAAGCTTTCTTT	CASSGSRLNTEAFF
TRBV28	NA	TRBD2	TRBJ2-1	TGTGCCAGCAGTTTCGTGACTAGCGCCTACAATGAGCAGTTCTTC	CASSFVTSAYNEQFF
TRBV6-5	NA	NA	TRBJ2-2	TGTGCCAGCAGGGCCGGACGGGGAACCGGGGAGCTGTTTTTT	CASRAGRGTGELFF
TRBV24-1	NA	NA	TRBJ1-5	TGTGCCACCACCCCTCCGGTTGGAGGGACCCCTCAGCCCCAGCATTTT	CATTPPVGGTPQPQHF
TRBV27	once	TRBD2	TRBJ2-5	TGTGCCAGCAGCCAATATAGCGGGACGCAGGAGACCCAGTACTTC	CASSQYSGTQETQYF
TRBV7-2	NA	TRBD2	TRBJ2-1	TGTGCCAGCAGCTTACGTTGGTCTAGCGGGAGTTCATCGAATGAGCAGTTCTTC	CASSLRWSSGSSSNEQFF
TRBV25-1	NA	TRBD1	TRBJ1-4	TGTGCCAGCAGTGCGACAGGGGAAAACGAAAAACTGTTTTTT	CASSATGENEKLFF
TRBV7-2	few	TRBD1	TRBJ2-7	TGTGCCAGCAGCTCTAGGACAGGGAGCTACGAGCAGTACTTC	CASSSRTGSYEQYF
TRBV19	NA	TRBD1	TRBJ1-5	TGTGCCAGTAGTTGGCCCCTTGACAGGGGGTACAATCAGCCCCAGCATTTT	CASSWPLDRGYNQPQHF
TRBV5-4	NA	NA	TRBJ2-2	TGTGCCAGCAGCGATGGACTGGGCGGGAACACCGGGGAGCTGTTTTTT	CASSDGLGGNTGELFF
TRBV12-3/TRBV12-4	NA	NA	TRBJ1-6	TGTGCCAGCGCACAGACCTATAATTCACCCCTCCACTTT	CASAQTYNSPLHF
TRBV28	NA	NA	TRBJ1-1	TGTGCCAGCAGGTCAACAGGGTGGGGAACTGAAGCTTTCTTT	CASRSTGWGTEAFF
TRBV9	NA	NA	TRBJ1-1	TGTGCCAGCAGCTTTCAGGTGAACACTGAAGCTTTCTTT	CASSFQVNTEAFF
TRBV6-5	NA	TRBD1	TRBJ1-2	TGTGCCAGCAGCCACTCAAGTCCCGGGACAGGGGGCATTCCCTATGGCTACACCTTC	CASSHSSPGTGGIPYGYTF
TRBV29-1	NA	TRBD2	TRBJ2-6	TGCAGCGTTTGGGGGGGTCTAGGGGCCAACGTCCTGACTTTC	CSVWGGLGANVLTF
TRBV29-1	NA	NA	TRBJ2-3	TGCAGCGTTTCCTCTACCTCTTTGGCAGATACGCAGTATTTT	CSVSSTSLADTQYF
TRBV20-1	NA	TRBD2	TRBJ2-3	TGCAGTGCTAGTTCGACTAGCGGGAGTACAGATACGCAGTATTTT	CSASSTSGSTDTQYF
TRBV30	NA	NA	TRBJ2-5	TGTGCCTGGAGTTTGACGTTGAAGAAGACCCAGTACTTC	CAWSLTLKKTQYF
TRBV5-4	NA	TRBD1	TRBJ2-4	TGTGCCAGCAGCTTGGCCGGGACAGGGGGCTCGCCTATCCTAGCCAAAAACATTCAGTACTTC	CASSLAGTGGSPILAKNIQYF
TRBV10-3	NA	TRBD1	TRBJ1-1	TGTGCCATCAGTGCATCATCCGGGACAGATGAAGCTTTCTTT	CAISASSGTDEAFF
TRBV28	once	NA	TRBJ1-1	TGTGCCAGCCGGGGGGGGCTGACGAACTTTATGAACACTGAAGCTTTCTTT	CASRGGLTNFMNTEAFF
TRBV5-1	NA	TRBD1	TRBJ2-5	TGCGCCAGCAGCAAGGGACAGGGTAGGGCAGAGACCCAGTACTTC	CASSKGQGRAETQYF